This entry lists 23 T cell receptor beta chains sequenced from one sample in a study of T cell changes during pregnancy in multiple sclerosis. Sequenced by immunoSEQ multiplex PCR; TCRdb stores in-frame clones only, minus some. The data show approximately 51,000 clones, with 94% seen just once and around 0.6% held by the top ten. The sequencing used CD4+ T cells from peripheral blood mononuclear cells, collected in the second trimester of pregnancy. The receptors here all came from a female donor with multiple sclerosis, enrolled in a pregnancy study.

The chain is built from TRBV29-1 and TRBJ1-2; 9 nucleotides line up with TRBD1. Trimming cost V 0 bases and J 8 bases; bases outside gene matches: 10. The CDR3 loop spans 15 amino acids. Germline lookup yields CDR1 SQVTM and CDR2 ANQGSEA. CDR3 amino acids: CSVEDLGGQGGGYTF. For the CDR3, the DNA is TGCAGCGTTGAAGATCTTGGGGGACAGGGAGGCGGCTACACCTTC.

This rearrangement joins TRBV5-1 to TRBJ2-1; 7 bases fit TRBD1. This CDR3 region has 15 residues. With V trimmed by 3 bases and J by 6 bases, 9 bases remained unmatched. The germline CDR1 and CDR2 sequences are SGHRS and YFSETQ. As DNA, the CDR3 is TGCGCCAGCAGCTCCTGGACAGGTCGAGGCAATGAGCAGTTCTTC. As protein: CASSSWTGRGNEQFF.

V is TRBV19 and J is TRBJ1-3; 8 bases align to TRBD1. Per the germline V gene, CDR1 is LNHDA and CDR2 is SQIVND (reference sequence). The CDR3 consists of 13 residues. The V segment lost 7 bases and the J segment 5 bases; nucleotides outside the gene matches: 4. CDR3 DNA: TGTGCCAGTACCAGGGGGCTCCGAAACACCATATATTTT. Translated, it gives CASTRGLRNTIYF.

The CDR3 nucleotides are TGCGCCACCTCCCTGGACCAGGGAAGAACAGATACGCAGTATTTT. Its translation: CATSLDQGRTDTQYF. The chain carries TRBV5-1 and TRBJ2-3; D perhaps matches TRBD1 (5 bases). The V and J ends lost 9 bases and 3 bases respectively, with 20 bases between them. The length of the CDR3 is 15 residues. Germline V gives CDR1 SGHRS, CDR2 YFSETQ. Full variable domain (rest looked up from reference TRBV5-1 and TRBJ2-3): KAGVTQTPRYLIKTRGQQVTLSCSPISGHRSVSWYQQTPGQGLQFLFEYFSETQRNKGNFPGRFSGRQFSNSRSEMNVSTLELGDSALYLCATSLDQGRTDTQYFGPGTRLTVL.

The sample holds one count of this clone. This chain links TRBV19 with TRBJ1-1; 8 bases are shared with TRBD1. The J segment lost 2 bases and the V segment lost 8 bases, leaving 4 bases of the junction unmatched. CDR3 size: 13 residues. Germline V gene data show CDR1 as LNHDA and CDR2 as SQIVND (reference sequence). The CDR3 sequence: CASWTGINTEAFF. The CDR3 DNA is TGTGCCAGTTGGACAGGGATAAACACTGAAGCTTTCTTT.

The chain uses TRBV14 and TRBJ1-4; TRBD1 might be the D (5 bases). The CDR3 loop spans 15 amino acids. V lost 2 bases to trimming and J lost 5 bases, with 12 bases between them. Germline loops: CDR1 SGHDN, CDR2 FVKESK. CDR3 DNA sequence: TGTGCCAGCAGCCAAAGGAGGGGCTCGAATGAAAAACTGTTTTTT. Protein product: CASSQRRGSNEKLFF.

This clone is termed medium-sized. This chain uses TRBV14 with TRBJ1-2; a weak D match, TRBD1 (6 bases). The length of the CDR3 is 15 residues. Germline lookup yields CDR1 SGHDN and CDR2 FVKESK. The V end was cut by 4 bases, the J end by 6 bases, with 18 bases between. The CDR3, as DNA: TGTGCCAGCAGCCCAGGGCGGGGGGCAAGGGATGGCTACACCTTC. Translated, it gives CASSPGRGARDGYTF.

This chain joins TRBV10-3 and TRBJ1-3, with D unresolved. V shed 8 bases and J shed 4 bases, with 15 bases lying between them. The germline gives CDR1 ENHRY, CDR2 SYGVKD. The CDR3 loop spans 14 amino acids. The CDR3 sequence is CAILARARGNTIYF. The DNA for the CDR3 is TGTGCCATCCTCGCGAGGGCGCGGGGAAACACCATATATTTT.

This rearrangement joins TRBV29-1 to TRBJ1-1, with D possibly TRBD1 on 6 matching bases. Looked up from germline, CDR1 is SQVTM and CDR2 is ANQGSEA. V shed 4 bases and J shed 1 base, with 13 bases lying between them. The CDR3 totals 14 residues. This chain's CDR3 is CSVGPGHRNTEAFF. The CDR3, as DNA: TGCAGCGTTGGCCCGGGACACAGGAACACTGAAGCTTTCTTT.

J is TRBJ1-5 and V is TRBV7-9; the D gene is possibly TRBD1 (6 bases). Germline V gene data show CDR1 as SEHNR and CDR2 as FQNEAQ (reference sequence). Trimming left V 3 bases short and J 0 bases short, with 12 bases between. The CDR3 consists of 16 residues. CDR3 nucleotides: TGTGCCAGCAGCTTGGGGACACCCTATAGCAATCAGCCCCAGCATTTT. Amino acids: CASSLGTPYSNQPQHF.

The chain employs TRBV6-1 and TRBJ2-7; TRBD1 matches at 8 bases. After removal of 4 bases from V and 3 bases from J, the junction contained 8 bases not matched to a gene. The CDR3 spans 15 residues. The V gene's germline CDR1 is MNHNS and CDR2 SASEGT. The CDR3 loop is CASSAQGAINYEQYF. The CDR3 DNA reads as TGTGCCAGCAGTGCCCAGGGGGCGATCAACTACGAGCAGTACTTC.

CDR3 protein: CASSLRGGSYNEQFF. The DNA of the CDR3 is TGTGCCAGCAGTTTACGGGGGGGCTCCTACAATGAGCAGTTCTTC. This rearrangement joins TRBV6-5 to TRBJ2-1; 8 positions match TRBD2. Trimming cost V 4 bases and J 0 bases; bases outside gene matches: 2. The CDR3 extends over 15 amino acids. Germline values: CDR1 MNHEY, CDR2 SVGAGI.

This sequence joins TRBV14 and TRBJ2-2; TRBD1 agrees at 8 bases. The CDR3 is 16 residues long. The germline V gene encodes CDR1 SGHDN and CDR2 FVKESK. Trimming took 1 base from V and 4 from J; bases not matched to a gene: 5. The CDR3 spells CASSQVQGAATGELFF. The CDR3 DNA is TGTGCCAGCAGCCAAGTTCAGGGGGCGGCCACCGGGGAGCTGTTTTTT.

Here the CDR3 DNA reads TGTGCCAGCAGTTACCCCGGACAGAACACTGAAGCTTTCTTT. Translated: CASSYPGQNTEAFF. The chain has TRBV6-6 and TRBJ1-1; D is perhaps TRBD1 (5 bases). CDR1 is MNHNY and CDR2 is SVGAGI in the germline V gene (reference sequence). V was pared by 2 bases and J by 1 base, with 8 bases between. There are 14 residues in the CDR3.

The chain recombines TRBV7-2 with TRBJ1-5; D is perhaps TRBD1 (6 bases). The CDR3 extends over 15 amino acids. From germline, CDR1 is SGHTA and CDR2 FQGNSA. Trimming removed 2 bases from V and 5 bases from J, with 13 bases in between. The CDR3 coding sequence is TGTGCCAGCAGCTTACGACAGGCGATCTATCAGCCCCAGCATTTT. Protein sequence: CASSLRQAIYQPQHF.

The genes are TRBV21-1 and TRBJ2-7; the D call of TRBD2 is as the table states it, not checked on the DNA. TRBV21-1 is listed as a pseudogene. This CDR3 has 11 residues. The CDR3 protein is CAGGESYEQYF. The CDR3 DNA follows: TGTGCCGGAGGGGAATCCTACGAGCAGTACTTC.

In this sample, this clone turned up a few times. J is TRBJ1-1 and V is TRBV30, with TRBD1 as a possible D gene (6 bases). The CDR3 consists of 15 residues. CDR1 and CDR2 from the germline V gene are GTSNPN and SVGIG (reference sequence). The V end lost 0 bases, the J end lost 3 bases, and 14 bases lay between the germline ends. In nucleotides, the CDR3 is TGTGCCTGGAGTGTCCGTGGACAGTCATACACTGAAGCTTTCTTT. Its translation: CAWSVRGQSYTEAFF.

The chain links TRBV7-3 to TRBJ2-7; weak D call: TRBD2 (5 bases). Germline CDR1 and CDR2: SGHTA and FQGTGA. Trimming removed 3 bases from V and 0 bases from J, with 9 bases in between. The CDR3 sequence is 14 residues long. CDR3 in amino acids: CASSLLGSSYEQYF. CDR3 nucleotides: TGTGCCAGCAGCTTGCTTGGGAGCTCCTACGAGCAGTACTTC.

The chain joins TRBV4-1 to TRBJ1-1; 7 nucleotides line up with TRBD1. Trimming took 6 bases from V and 6 from J; bases not matched to a gene: 10. CDR1 is MGHRA, CDR2 YSYEKL, per germline. This CDR3 comprises 14 residues. The CDR3 region is CASRRGGLEAEAFF. The CDR3, as DNA: TGCGCCAGCAGACGAGGGGGCTTAGAGGCTGAAGCTTTCTTT.

This clone was picked up one time. This sequence joins TRBV7-2 and TRBJ1-3; the D gene is possibly TRBD1 (5 bases). The CDR3 loop spans 14 amino acids. The V gene's germline CDR1 is SGHTA and CDR2 FQGNSA. V lost 4 bases and J 1 base, leaving 8 bases between the germline ends. As DNA, the CDR3 is TGTGCCAGCAGCTCCGGACAATCTGGAAACACCATATATTTT. Its translation: CASSSGQSGNTIYF. Full variable domain (outside the CDR3, taken from reference TRBV7-2 and TRBJ1-3): GAGVSQSPSNKVTEKGKDVELRCDPISGHTALYWYRQSLGQGLEFLIYFQGNSAPDKSGLPSDRFSAERTGGSVSTLTIQRTQQEDSAVYLCASSSGQSGNTIYFGEGSWLTVV.

In its sample, this clone was seen once. The chain employs TRBV6-1 and TRBJ1-2, with TRBD1 as a possible D gene (6 bases). Trimming stripped 2 bases from V and 4 bases from J, with 14 bases between. The CDR3 is 15 residues long. Germline assignment: CDR1 MNHNS and CDR2 SASEGT. The CDR3 nucleotides read TGTGCCAGCAGTGAATATGAGAGGGGGACCTATGGCTACACCTTC. This translates into CASSEYERGTYGYTF.

The rearrangement joins TRBV6-5 to TRBJ2-7; D might be TRBD1 (6 bases). In germline, CDR1 is MNHEY, CDR2 SVGAGI. The V end lost 4 bases, the J end lost 4 bases, and 17 bases lay between the germline ends. The CDR3 is 15 residues long. CDR3 nucleotides: TGTGCCAGCAGTTTAGGATCCACAGGGTGGTACGAGCAGTACTTC. This sequence encodes CASSLGSTGWYEQYF.

The chain links TRBV27 to TRBJ2-7; 9 bases agree with TRBD1. V was clipped by 5 bases and J by 4 bases; unmatched bases: 6. The germline V gene has CDR1 MNHEY and CDR2 SMNVEV (reference sequence). The CDR3 is 14 residues long. The CDR3, as DNA: TGTGCCAGCAGTCCCCGGGACAGGGCTTACGAGCAGTACTTC. It is translated as CASSPRDRAYEQYF.